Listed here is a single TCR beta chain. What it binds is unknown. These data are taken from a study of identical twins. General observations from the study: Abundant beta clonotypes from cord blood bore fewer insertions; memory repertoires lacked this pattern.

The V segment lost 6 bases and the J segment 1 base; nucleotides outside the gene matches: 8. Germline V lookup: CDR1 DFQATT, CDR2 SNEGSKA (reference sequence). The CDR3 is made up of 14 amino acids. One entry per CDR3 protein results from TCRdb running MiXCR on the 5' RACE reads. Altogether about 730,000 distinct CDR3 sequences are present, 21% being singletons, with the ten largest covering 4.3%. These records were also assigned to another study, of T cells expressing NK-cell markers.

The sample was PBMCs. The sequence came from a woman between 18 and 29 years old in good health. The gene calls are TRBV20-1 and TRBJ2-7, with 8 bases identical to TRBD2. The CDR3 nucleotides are TGCAGTGCCGGGCCCCAGCGGGGGTCCTACGAGCAGTACTTC. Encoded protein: CSAGPQRGSYEQYF.